These 24 T cell receptor beta chains were all obtained from the same sample, sequenced in a study of long-term antiretroviral therapy in people with HIV. With survey level as its setting, the immunoSEQ assay was v3.0. The method was immunoSEQ multiplex PCR; TCRdb's version includes in-frame clones alone and lacks a portion of them. The sample has about 16,000 clones; about 80% are singletons. Sequencing was performed on unsorted PBMCs, taken 1.5 years before starting antiretroviral therapy. These receptors originate from a woman aged 50 to 65 with HIV.

The chain uses TRBV2 and TRBJ2-7; tentatively, D is TRBD1 (5 bases). Between the trimmed V and J ends, which lost 5 bases and 6 bases, there was a span of 11 bases. In germline, CDR1 is SNHLY, CDR2 FYNNEI. This CDR3 contains 12 residues. The CDR3: CASSTRTFEQYF. CDR3 bases: TGTGCCAGCAGTACTCGGACATTCGAGCAGTACTTC.

The rearrangement joins TRBV5-1 to TRBJ1-2; D not resolved. This CDR3 spans 14 amino acids. Germline V CDR1 and CDR2: SGHRS, YFSETQ. Between the trimmed V and J ends, which lost 4 bases and 7 bases, there was a span of 17 bases. The DNA of the CDR3 is TGCGCCAGCAGCAGCGGGGAAGTCCGGGGTGGCTACACCTTC. As protein: CASSSGEVRGGYTF.

This chain links TRBV5-1 with TRBJ2-3; 7 nucleotides line up with TRBD2. With 2 bases clipped from V and 5 bases from J, the junction kept 2 bases outside the gene matches. Germline CDR1 is SGHRS and CDR2 is YFSETQ. The CDR3 contains 13 residues. CDR3 sequence: CASSFSGGDTQYF. CDR3 in DNA: TGCGCCAGCAGCTTTTCGGGGGGAGATACGCAGTATTTT.

J is TRBJ1-4 and V is TRBV4-1; D is unresolved. V lost 1 base and J 8 bases, leaving 11 bases between the germline ends. The CDR3 length is 14 residues. Germline V lookup: CDR1 MGHRA, CDR2 YSYEKL. In nucleotides, the CDR3 is TGCGCCAGCAGCCAAGCGTTTCGGCGGGAAAAACTGTTTTTT. It translates to CASSQAFRREKLFF.

This clone was observed once. The gene calls are TRBV5-5 and TRBJ2-7; 8 bases are shared with TRBD1. Germline-derived CDR1 and CDR2 are SGHKS and YYEKEE (reference sequence). The CDR3 contains 15 residues. The V and J ends lost 0 bases and 6 bases, in that order; junction bases with no gene match: 8. CDR3 region: CASSLAGQGDLEQYF. The CDR3 bases are TGTGCCAGCAGCTTGGCCGGACAGGGTGATCTCGAGCAGTACTTC.

The chain carries TRBV29-1 and TRBJ1-5; 7 bases align to TRBD1. The CDR3 length is 13 residues. Germline lookup yields CDR1 SQVTM and CDR2 ANQGSEA. The junction had 7 bases not matched to a gene; V was cut back by 4 bases and J by 7 bases. This CDR3 is CSVARGLGQPQHF. The CDR3 DNA reads TGCAGCGTTGCAAGGGGGCTAGGGCAGCCCCAGCATTTT.

The chain is built from TRBV27 and TRBJ1-4; perhaps TRBD1 as D (5 bases). The V gene lost 4 bases and the J gene lost 4 bases, with 10 bases spanning the gap. The CDR3 totals 14 residues. The germline V gene encodes CDR1 MNHEY and CDR2 SMNVEV (reference sequence). The CDR3 DNA is TGTGCCAGCAGTTCAGACAGATTTAATGAAAAACTGTTTTTT. This translates into CASSSDRFNEKLFF.

V gene TRBV5-1 combines with J gene TRBJ2-1; possibly TRBD1 or TRBD2 for D (5 bases each). Trimming removed 6 bases at V and 1 base at J, with 11 bases between. The length of the CDR3 is 14 residues. Per germline, CDR1 SGHRS and CDR2 YFSETQ. The CDR3 reads CASTLGGSYNEQFF. The CDR3 DNA reads TGCGCCAGCACCCTTGGGGGATCCTACAATGAGCAGTTCTTC.

V is TRBV7-9 and J is TRBJ2-2, with D possibly matching TRBD2 (6 bases). V lost 5 bases and J 4 bases, leaving 14 bases between the germline ends. Germline lookup yields CDR1 SEHNR and CDR2 FQNEAQ (reference sequence). The CDR3 consists of 15 residues. The CDR3: CASSLLVGSTGELFF. The CDR3, as DNA: TGTGCCAGCAGCCTTCTCGTCGGGAGCACCGGGGAGCTGTTTTTT. Full variable domain (remainder filled in from reference TRBV7-9 and TRBJ2-2): DTGVSQNPRHKITKRGQNVTFRCDPISEHNRLYWYRQTLGQGPEFLTYFQNEAQLEKSRLLSDRFSAERPKGSFSTLEIQRTEQGDSAMYLCASSLLVGSTGELFFGEGSRLTVL.

J is TRBJ2-3 and V is TRBV7-2, with TRBD2 matching 10 bases. This CDR3 is 18 amino acids long. The junction had 13 bases not matched to a gene; V was cut back by 5 bases and J by 2 bases. Germline CDR1 and CDR2: SGHTA and FQGNSA. The chain's CDR3 is CASSRVTGLAVLTDTQYF. In DNA, the CDR3 is TGTGCCAGCAGCAGGGTGACCGGACTAGCGGTGCTCACAGATACGCAGTATTTT.

V usage is TRBV30 and J usage is TRBJ2-3; no clear D. V dropped 4 bases and J dropped 6 bases, with 8 bases sitting between them. The germline V gene has CDR1 GTSNPN and CDR2 SVGIG (reference sequence). The CDR3 is 11 residues long. The CDR3 region is CAWTPGDTQYF. Written as DNA, the CDR3 is TGTGCCTGGACCCCCGGCGATACGCAGTATTTT.

The rearrangement joins TRBV5-1 to TRBJ2-5; 12 nucleotides line up with TRBD1. The V gene end was trimmed by 5 bases and the J gene end by 5 bases; junction bases not matched to a gene: 7. CDR3 length: 15 residues. Germline V CDR1 and CDR2: SGHRS, YFSETQ. The DNA for the CDR3 is TGCGCCAGCAGAACCGGGACAGGGGGCGGGGAGACCCAGTACTTC. It codes for CASRTGTGGGETQYF.

V and J are TRBV27 and TRBJ1-5, with D maybe TRBD1 (6 bases). The V gene lost 4 bases and the J gene lost 5 bases, with 15 bases spanning the gap. Germline V gene sequence: CDR1 MNHEY, CDR2 SMNVEV (reference sequence). The CDR3 consists of 15 residues. The CDR3 nucleotides read TGTGCCAGCAGTTCTAACCGGGACAACTATCAGCCCCAGCATTTT. This gives the protein CASSSNRDNYQPQHF.

The chain is built from TRBV5-6 and TRBJ1-1, with unresolved D. This CDR3 comprises 14 residues. V shed 2 bases and J shed 3 bases, with 11 bases lying between them. Germline CDR1 reads SGHDT; CDR2 reads YYEEEE. CDR3 sequence: CASSFRWRDTEAFF. CDR3 in DNA: TGTGCCAGCAGCTTCCGATGGAGGGACACTGAAGCTTTCTTT.

The chain is built from TRBV29-1 and TRBJ1-5; tentatively, D is TRBD1 (5 bases). The CDR3 has 20 residues. Germline assignment: CDR1 SQVTM and CDR2 ANQGSEA. V lost 5 bases and J lost 6, with 35 bases in between. The CDR3 nucleotides are TGCAGCGTTCCGGGCCCAAAGACAGTCCCCGTGGTTGTGGTGGGTCAGCCCCAGCATTTT. This translates into CSVPGPKTVPVVVVGQPQHF. Drawing the rest from reference TRBV29-1 and TRBJ1-5, the complete variable domain is SAVISQKPSRDICQRGTSLTIQCQVDSQVTMMFWYRQQPGQSLTLIATANQGSEATYESGFVIDKFPISRPNLTFSTLTVSNMSPEDSSIYLCSVPGPKTVPVVVVGQPQHFGDGTRLSIL.

J is TRBJ2-7 and V is TRBV7-9; D gene uncertain. V was pared by 3 bases and J by 4 bases, with 4 bases between. Germline V gives CDR1 SEHNR, CDR2 FQNEAQ (reference sequence). There are 11 residues in the CDR3. The CDR3 region is CASSLRYEQYF. The DNA for the CDR3 is TGTGCCAGCAGCTTGAGGTACGAGCAGTACTTC.

The V gene is TRBV6-1, the J gene TRBJ1-5; D perhaps matches TRBD1 (6 bases). Trimming removed 5 bases at V and 3 bases at J, with 11 bases between. In germline, CDR1 is MNHNS, CDR2 SASEGT. This CDR3 region has 14 residues. This CDR3 reads CASSTDSTNQPQHF. The CDR3 DNA is TGTGCCAGCAGTACGGACAGTACCAATCAGCCCCAGCATTTT.

V is TRBV5-6 and J is TRBJ1-2, with 11 bases that match TRBD1. Germline CDR1 and CDR2: SGHDT and YYEEEE. CDR3 length: 17 residues. V lost 1 base to trimming and J lost 3 bases; unmatched junction nucleotides: 8. CDR3 residues: CASSLPRGTGGHYGYTF. Here the CDR3 DNA reads TGTGCCAGCAGCTTGCCGAGAGGGACAGGGGGACACTATGGCTACACCTTC.

The J gene is TRBJ2-1, the V gene TRBV27; a possible D gene is TRBD2 (6 bases). Trimming removed 6 bases at V and 8 bases at J, with 17 bases between. CDR1 MNHEY and CDR2 SMNVEV come from the germline V gene (reference sequence). The CDR3 spans 14 residues. CDR3 sequence: CASRNYGGYYEQFF. The CDR3 DNA follows: TGTGCCAGCAGGAACTATGGGGGGTATTATGAGCAGTTCTTC.

This clone was seen more than once but under ten times. The chain is built from TRBV7-3 and TRBJ2-3; a possible D gene is TRBD2 (5 bases). V lost 5 bases, J lost 10 bases, and 19 bases lay in between. The CDR3 sequence is 14 residues long. The V gene's germline CDR1 is SGHTA and CDR2 FQGTGA. DNA of the CDR3: TGTGCCAGCAGCCCAACTAGAGGACTGATGGCGCAGTATTTT. Protein: CASSPTRGLMAQYF. The whole variable domain, remainder taken from reference TRBV7-3 and TRBJ2-3, is GAGVSQTPSNKVTEKGKYVELRCDPISGHTALYWYRQSLGQGPEFLIYFQGTGAADDSGLPNDRFFAVRPEGSVSTLKIQRTERGDSAVYLCASSPTRGLMAQYFGPGTRLTVL.

The chain joins TRBV30 to TRBJ1-6; perhaps TRBD1 as D (5 bases). With 0 bases removed from V and 8 bases from J, the gap between germline ends came to 14 bases. The germline V gene encodes CDR1 GTSNPN and CDR2 SVGIG (reference sequence). This CDR3 contains 15 residues. This CDR3 reads CAWSVQWGGDSPLHF. The DNA of the CDR3 is TGTGCCTGGAGTGTACAGTGGGGAGGGGATTCACCCCTCCACTTT.

This clone was picked up a small number of times. The chain has TRBV5-1 and TRBJ1-2, with TRBD1 matching 7 bases. With 0 bases clipped from V and 6 bases from J, the junction kept 5 bases outside the gene matches. This CDR3 is 14 amino acids long. Per germline, CDR1 SGHRS and CDR2 YFSETQ. The CDR3 DNA reads as TGCGCCAGCAGCTTGGCGGGGACAGAACATGGCTACACCTTC. Encoded protein: CASSLAGTEHGYTF.

DNA of the CDR3: TGTGCCAGCAGCCCGGGGGTGACCGGGGAGCTGTTTTTT. Its protein product is CASSPGVTGELFF. The chain has TRBV7-6 and TRBJ2-2; perhaps TRBD2 as D (6 bases). V lost 5 bases and J lost 5, with 9 bases in between. The length of the CDR3 is 13 residues. The V gene's germline CDR1 is SGHVS and CDR2 FNYEAQ.

The rearrangement links TRBV7-9 to TRBJ2-3; TRBD1 agrees at 9 bases. Germline trimming cut 5 bases from V and 5 bases from J; bases unmatched to any gene: 5. The CDR3 is 14 amino acids. Per the germline V gene, CDR1 is SEHNR and CDR2 is FQNEAQ (reference sequence). DNA for the CDR3: TGTGCCAGCAGCCAGGGACAGGGAGGAGATACGCAGTATTTT. This gives the protein CASSQGQGGDTQYF.